The 26 T cell receptor beta chains given below trace back to one sample, sequenced in a study of T cells after yellow fever vaccination. MiXCR was run by TCRdb on the 5' RACE reads, yielding one entry per CDR3 protein. The table records approximately 110,000 distinct CDR3 sequences, around 7.7% of them present only once. Sequenced material: CD4+ T cells sorted from PBMCs, taken around 10 days after the first yellow fever vaccination. The receptors were gathered from a man between 18 and 35 years old who received the YFV17D yellow fever vaccine.

In its sample, this clonotype was seen many times. The V call is TRBV5-1, the J call TRBJ2-7; 9 bases are a match to TRBD1. The CDR3 runs to 16 residues. V lost 0 bases, J lost 0 bases, and 4 bases stayed unmatched. In germline, CDR1 is SGHRS, CDR2 YFSETQ. CDR3 coding DNA: TGCGCCAGCAGCTTGGGGGGGACAGGGAGCTCCTACGAGCAGTACGTC. Protein sequence: CASSLGGTGSSYEQYV.

Ten or more counts support this clonotype. V usage is TRBV11-2 and J usage is TRBJ1-6, with D uncertain. The V end was cut by 5 bases, the J end by 10 bases, with 15 bases between. Germline CDR1 is SGHAT and CDR2 is FQNNGV. The CDR3 covers 14 residues. The DNA of the CDR3 is TGTGCCAGCAGCCCCCATGTCGACGGCTCACCCCTCCACTTT. Amino acid sequence: CASSPHVDGSPLHF.

The chain joins TRBV5-6 to TRBJ1-2, with D uncertain. The germline CDR1 and CDR2 sequences are SGHDT and YYEEEE. This CDR3 spans 16 amino acids. Trimming left V 0 bases short and J 8 bases short, with 20 bases between. Here the CDR3 reads CASSLARALKPYGYTF. The CDR3 DNA reads TGTGCCAGCAGCTTGGCCCGAGCGTTGAAACCGTACGGCTACACCTTC.

This clonotype occurred many times. This sequence joins TRBV20-1 and TRBJ2-2, with 8 bases identical to TRBD1. The germline V gene has CDR1 DFQATT and CDR2 SNEGSKA (reference sequence). Trimming at V came to 6 bases and at J to 1 base, leaving 7 bases not matched to a gene. CDR3 length: 15 residues. CDR3 region: CSAQTGTGNTGELFF. Written as DNA, the CDR3 is TGCAGTGCCCAAACCGGGACAGGGAACACCGGGGAGCTGTTTTTT.

This clonotype was seen repeatedly, ten times or more. V and J are TRBV19 and TRBJ1-2; 8 nucleotides agree with TRBD1. Trimming took 5 bases from V and 7 from J; bases not matched to a gene: 12. This CDR3 has 15 amino acids. CDR1 and CDR2 from the germline V gene are LNHDA and SQIVND (reference sequence). The CDR3 protein is CASSARDRISIGYTF. Written as DNA, the CDR3 is TGTGCCAGTAGTGCGCGGGACAGGATCTCTATTGGCTACACCTTC.

Note on this clonotype: A much larger clone differs by one base, so this may be a read error. The V gene is TRBV10-3, the J gene TRBJ2-5, with 8 bases identical to TRBD1. The CDR3 totals 14 residues. Germline V lookup: CDR1 ENHRY, CDR2 SYGVKD. The J segment lost 4 bases and the V segment lost 2 bases, leaving 3 bases of the junction unmatched. CDR3 nucleotide sequence: TGTGCCATCAGTGAGAATACAGGGGGAGAGACCCAGTACTTC. Protein: CAISENTGGETQYF.

This clonotype appeared many times. J is TRBJ2-5 and V is TRBV5-5; no firm D call. The germline gives CDR1 SGHKS, CDR2 YYEKEE (reference sequence). This CDR3 has 15 residues. Trimming left V 4 bases short and J 5 bases short, with 18 bases between. The DNA of the CDR3 is TGTGCCAGCAGCGGTTCCAGTAGACGAGTGGAGACCCAGTACTTC. It codes for CASSGSSRRVETQYF.

This clonotype has a count of ten or more. V and J are TRBV5-6 and TRBJ1-2, with 11 bases aligning to TRBD1. V trimming: 5 bases; J trimming: 7 bases; junction bases outside the gene matches: 13. There are 16 residues in the CDR3. CDR1 and CDR2 from the germline V gene are SGHDT and YYEEEE. The CDR3: CASSPPPGQGELGYTF. The CDR3 DNA follows: TGTGCCAGCAGTCCTCCTCCGGGACAGGGGGAGCTTGGCTACACCTTC.

This clonotype was recorded many times. The V and J genes are TRBV29-1 and TRBJ2-1; 13 bases match TRBD2. The CDR3 loop spans 13 amino acids. CDR1 is SQVTM, CDR2 ANQGSEA, per germline. V shed 6 bases and J 9 bases; nucleotides not matched to a gene: 5. CDR3 loop: CSVATSGGGEQFF. The CDR3 coding sequence is TGCAGCGTGGCTACTAGCGGGGGGGGTGAGCAGTTCTTC.

This clonotype was recorded at least ten times. V and J are TRBV20-1 and TRBJ2-1; TRBD2 matches at 8 bases. The CDR3 totals 15 residues. CDR1 DFQATT and CDR2 SNEGSKA come from the germline V gene (reference sequence). Germline trimming cut 0 bases from V and 6 bases from J; bases unmatched to any gene: 7. The CDR3: CSARDWRGLVNEQFF. CDR3 DNA sequence: TGCAGTGCTAGAGATTGGCGGGGACTAGTCAATGAGCAGTTCTTC.

The sample holds many counts of this clonotype. V usage is TRBV24-1 and J usage is TRBJ2-5; no reliable D call. Trimming removed 5 bases from V and 10 bases from J, with 16 bases in between. CDR1 and CDR2 from the germline V gene are KGHDR and SFDVKD. The CDR3 loop spans 13 amino acids. CDR3 sequence (DNA): TGTGCCACCAGTGTGGGTGGGGATCCCCGCCAGTACTTC. This gives the protein CATSVGGDPRQYF.

The J gene is TRBJ2-3, the V gene TRBV12-3 or TRBV12-4; D call uncertain. This CDR3 contains 11 residues. With 5 bases removed from V and 8 bases from J, the gap between germline ends came to 8 bases. This CDR3 reads CASSGWATQYF. The CDR3 nucleotides read TGTGCCAGCAGTGGGTGGGCTACGCAGTATTTT.

This clonotype occurred many times. In DNA form, the CDR3 reads TGTGCCAGCAGTTACCGCCCCTCCGGACAGGCCTATAATTCACCCCTCCACTTT. Its translation: CASSYRPSGQAYNSPLHF. The chain uses TRBV6-5 and TRBJ1-6; 7 nucleotides align to TRBD1. The V segment lost 2 bases and the J segment 2 bases; nucleotides outside the gene matches: 9. Germline assignment: CDR1 MNHEY and CDR2 SVGAGI. The CDR3 sequence is 18 residues long.

The V gene is TRBV29-1, the J gene TRBJ2-5; D ambiguous. The CDR3 is 12 residues long. CDR1 and CDR2 (germline): SQVTM, ANQGSEA. V lost 1 base, J lost 4 bases, and 7 bases lay in between. The CDR3 loop is CSVEGGVETQYF. Written as DNA, the CDR3 is TGCAGCGTTGAAGGTGGGGTAGAGACCCAGTACTTC.

This clonotype has only a few counts. The chain joins TRBV11-2 to TRBJ2-7; the D gene is possibly TRBD2 (5 bases). Trimming cost V 3 bases and J 5 bases, with 11 bases left between them. The CDR3 sequence is 13 residues long. CDR1 is SGHAT and CDR2 is FQNNGV in the germline V gene. CDR3 nucleotides: TGTGCCAGCAGCTTTTACGGGAAGAACGAGCAGTACTTC. Its translation: CASSFYGKNEQYF.

This clonotype was counted a few times. J is TRBJ1-6 and V is TRBV7-2, with D unresolved. V lost 3 bases to trimming and J lost 11 bases, with 8 bases between them. Germline V gene lookup returns CDR1 SGHTA and CDR2 FQGNSA. This CDR3 is 12 amino acids long. CDR3 DNA sequence: TGTGCCAGCAGCTTTACCCTGGCACCCCTCCACTTT. Amino acid sequence: CASSFTLAPLHF.

At least ten counts were recorded for this clonotype. The rearrangement uses TRBV12-3 or TRBV12-4 and TRBJ1-2; 9 bases agree with TRBD1. The CDR3 consists of 14 residues. Unmatched junction bases numbered 7, after V lost 6 bases and J lost 5 bases. The DNA for the CDR3 is TGTGCCAGCAGCCCGACAGGGGGATCTTATGGCTACACCTTC. Translated, it gives CASSPTGGSYGYTF.

This clonotype was seen at least ten times. The rearrangement links TRBV10-3 to TRBJ1-2; D unclear. The CDR3 sequence is 15 residues long. Trimming took 4 bases from V and 8 from J, leaving 20 bases between them. From germline, CDR1 is ENHRY and CDR2 SYGVKD. The CDR3 loop is CAISVAQPDLGGYTF. DNA of the CDR3: TGTGCCATCAGTGTTGCTCAGCCTGACCTGGGCGGCTACACCTTC.

This clonotype was counted a few times. V is TRBV5-6 and J is TRBJ2-1; TRBD1 might be the D (6 bases). Germline lookup yields CDR1 SGHDT and CDR2 YYEEEE. CDR3 length: 14 amino acids. The V end lost 2 bases, the J end lost 10 bases, and 16 bases lay between the germline ends. CDR3 nucleotide sequence: TGTGCCAGCAGCTTTACAGGGCTAGTCAAGGAGCAGTTCTTC. It yields the protein CASSFTGLVKEQFF.

This clonotype was seen a few times. This chain uses TRBV2 with TRBJ2-3; 7 bases match TRBD1. V trimming: 5 bases; J trimming: 6 bases; junction bases outside the gene matches: 11. Germline CDR1 is SNHLY and CDR2 is FYNNEI. CDR3 length: 15 residues. The CDR3 DNA follows: TGTGCCAGCAGTTCCACAGGGGTGGGGACCGATACGCAGTATTTT. This codes for CASSSTGVGTDTQYF. Drawing the rest from reference TRBV2 and TRBJ2-3, the complete variable domain is EPEVTQTPSHQVTQMGQEVILRCVPISNHLYFYWYRQILGQKVEFLVSFYNNEISEKSEIFDDQFSVERPDGSNFTLKIRSTKLEDSAMYFCASSSTGVGTDTQYFGPGTRLTVL.

The sample holds many counts of this clonotype. In nucleotides, the CDR3 is TGTGCCAGCAGCCATTACACTACTGGGGCCAACGTCCTGACTTTC. This encodes CASSHYTTGANVLTF. The J gene is TRBJ2-6, the V gene TRBV27; D call uncertain. The CDR3 length is 15 residues. Germline values: CDR1 MNHEY, CDR2 SMNVEV (reference sequence). The V end was cut by 6 bases, the J end by 2 bases, with 11 bases between.

This clonotype was counted many times. The chain joins TRBV6-2 or TRBV6-3 to TRBJ1-4; 8 nucleotides align to TRBD1. This CDR3 is built from 20 residues. Trimming cost V 7 bases and J 0 bases; bases outside gene matches: 19. Germline loops: CDR1 MNHEY, CDR2 SVGEGT. The CDR3 here is CASTSSPTGEWESTNEKLFF. CDR3 sequence (DNA): TGTGCCAGCACTTCAAGCCCGACAGGGGAGTGGGAGTCAACTAATGAAAAACTGTTTTTT.

The rearrangement uses TRBV4-2 and TRBJ2-7; D unclear. Germline V gene sequence: CDR1 LGHNA, CDR2 YNFKEQ. CDR3 length: 15 residues. V gave up 1 base and J gave up 6 bases, with 16 bases separating them. The CDR3 bases are TGTGCCAGCAGCCAAGGAATGAGTGGGCTAGGCGAGCAGTACTTC. Protein: CASSQGMSGLGEQYF.

This clonotype was counted many times. CDR3 DNA sequence: TGCAGTGCCCGGTTGGGGGGGGGGACACCAGATACGCAGTATTTT. Translation gives CSARLGGGTPDTQYF. This chain joins TRBV20-1 and TRBJ2-3, with D possibly matching TRBD2 (7 bases). CDR3 length: 15 residues. V lost 6 bases and J lost 4, with 20 bases in between. Germline CDR1 DFQATT, CDR2 SNEGSKA (reference sequence).

This clonotype was recorded many times. The chain uses TRBV27 and TRBJ2-5, with D uncertain. This CDR3 has 14 amino acids. From germline, CDR1 is MNHEY and CDR2 SMNVEV (reference sequence). Trimming left V 6 bases short and J 5 bases short, with 16 bases between. The CDR3 sequence is CASRGSYSGETQYF. The CDR3 DNA reads TGTGCCAGCAGGGGTAGCTATTCGGGTGAGACCCAGTACTTC.

This clonotype was recorded at least ten times. This chain uses TRBV30 with TRBJ1-5; the D gene is possibly TRBD1 (5 bases). CDR3 length equals 12 residues. Germline CDR1 and CDR2: GTSNPN and SVGIG (reference sequence). Trimming took off 5 bases at V and 5 bases at J, with 10 bases between the two ends. The CDR3 loop reads CAWGALHQPQHF. The CDR3 nucleotides are TGTGCCTGGGGGGCTCTTCATCAGCCCCAGCATTTT. The complete variable domain, with remaining parts taken from reference TRBV30 and TRBJ1-5, reads SQTIHQWPATLVQPVGSPLSLECTVEGTSNPNLYWYRQAAGRGLQLLFYSVGIGQISSEVPQNLSASRPQDRQFILSSKKLLLSDSGFYLCAWGALHQPQHFGDGTRLSIL.